This TCR beta chain was sequenced during a study of T cells in Graves' hyperthyroidism and ophthalmopathy. Regarding the study as a whole: A model built on 13 V-J features separated ophthalmopathy from stable hyperthyroidism. Most thyroid clonotypes expanded above 0.001 were also detected in blood.

The CDR3 is made up of 14 amino acids. Germline CDR1 and CDR2: DFQATT and SNEGSKA (reference sequence). The V segment lost 5 bases and the J segment 2 bases; nucleotides outside the gene matches: 6. Using RNA transcripts as the source, TCR beta CDR3 regions were amplified. The primer set for the first-round RT-PCR of the TCR CDR3 was HTBI. TCRdb reprocessed the multiplex PCR reads via MiXCR and lists one record per CDR3 protein. The sample records some 490,000 distinct CDR3 sequences, less than 25% being singletons. Exclusion of a patient resulted from uncontrolled infection, other autoimmune disease, pregnancy or lactation. This clonotype showed up many times. Its antigen is currently unknown.

The receptor's source is a woman in her 70s with Graves' ophthalmopathy. The V call is TRBV20-1, the J call TRBJ2-7, with TRBD1 identical over 10 bases. Sequenced material: blood. CDR3: CSALGQGNPYEQYF. CDR3 nucleotide sequence: TGCAGTGCTTTGGGACAGGGGAACCCCTACGAGCAGTACTTC.